The text below deals with one T cell receptor beta chain. As yet, its antigen is unknown. These data originate in a study of glioma-infiltrating T cells. TCR alpha and beta CDR3 regions were amplified from RNA using iRepertoire nested multiplex PCR. Using its own MiXCR run on the multiplex PCR reads, TCRdb lists one record per CDR3 protein. The sample has 300,000 to 400,000 distinct CDR3 sequences, 41% seen once. Study results and caveats: Very few CDR3 sequences were shared between tissue and blood. A blood CDR3 motif signature was depleted in highly divergent patients.

Sequencing used glioma tissue, nonneoplastic brain tissue, or PBMCs (not recorded which). The clonotype comes from a human donor with low-grade glioma or glioblastoma, undergoing nonglioma brain surgery, or in good health (not recorded which).

DNA for the CDR3: TGCAGTGCTAGTCCCTACGAGCAGTACTTC. It codes for CSASPYEQYF. The chain is built from TRBV20-1 and TRBJ2-7, with no clear D. V was shortened by 3 bases and J by 2 bases, with 2 bases between the two germline ends. The CDR3 consists of 10 residues. Per the germline V gene, CDR1 is DFQATT and CDR2 is SNEGSKA (reference sequence).